This TCR beta chain was recorded in a study of T cells in Graves' hyperthyroidism and ophthalmopathy. Study-wide points: Most clonotypes that expanded in the thyroid above 0.001 also showed up in blood.

This clonotype was found many times. Its antigen is undetermined. The investigators amplified TCR beta CDR3 regions from RNA transcripts. When the TCR CDR3 underwent first-round RT-PCR, the HTBI primer set was used. TCRdb ran MiXCR on the multiplex PCR reads and lists one entry per CDR3 protein. Of 480,000 or so distinct CDR3 sequences listed, around 15% were seen once; the top ten hold around a sixth. Sequences were obtained from blood. This TCR came from a young woman with Graves' hyperthyroidism.

CDR3 bases: TGTGCCAGCAGTGCAAACAGGGGCAAGAACACTGAAGCTTTCTTT. It specifies CASSANRGKNTEAFF. This chain links TRBV12-3 or TRBV12-4 with TRBJ1-1, with 7 bases matching TRBD1. V trimming: 5 bases; J trimming: 1 base; junction bases outside the gene matches: 7. The CDR3 is made up of 15 amino acids.